The entry below describes one TCR beta chain. Its antigen is currently unknown. One base away lies a much larger clone, so this may be a sequencing read error. A primer in the constant region served to generate TCR beta cDNA from about 480 ng of total RNA. Modified slightly, ARM-PCR produced TCR beta libraries over three nested multiplex PCR rounds. Use of TRBV1-TRBV30 forward primers with a C-beta reverse primer characterized the first two PCR rounds, which lasted 10 cycles each. Using its own MiXCR run on the multiplex PCR reads, TCRdb lists one record per CDR3 protein. The sample has around 330,000 distinct CDR3 sequences, over 55% seen once. This record comes from a study of tumor-infiltrating lymphocytes in primary liver carcinoma. Across the study: Those sampled were patients whose primary liver carcinoma was treated by surgical resection. In every tissue type, samples returned a similar yield of roughly 3.65 to 7.5 million productive TCRbeta reads. Study-level points and caveats: Tumor-adjacent and tumor-blood pairs overlapped less than tumor region pairs did.

The CDR3 is made up of 19 amino acids. V lost 4 bases, J lost 6 bases, and 20 bases stayed unmatched. The germline V gene has CDR1 MNHEY and CDR2 SVGAGI. The source of the blood RNA was unsorted whole blood, and germline DNA was extracted as well. These patients lived with chronic HBV infection and had never been treated. The sequence was obtained from a man aged 40-49 years with primary liver carcinoma and hepatitis B virus infection. The chain recombines TRBV6-5 with TRBJ2-3; 9 nucleotides agree with TRBD2. Material: peripheral blood. The CDR3 DNA sequence: TGTGCCAGCAGTTCTACCGGGACTAGCCCATTCCACACGGTTGATACGCAGTATTTT. Its translation is CASSSTGTSPFHTVDTQYF.